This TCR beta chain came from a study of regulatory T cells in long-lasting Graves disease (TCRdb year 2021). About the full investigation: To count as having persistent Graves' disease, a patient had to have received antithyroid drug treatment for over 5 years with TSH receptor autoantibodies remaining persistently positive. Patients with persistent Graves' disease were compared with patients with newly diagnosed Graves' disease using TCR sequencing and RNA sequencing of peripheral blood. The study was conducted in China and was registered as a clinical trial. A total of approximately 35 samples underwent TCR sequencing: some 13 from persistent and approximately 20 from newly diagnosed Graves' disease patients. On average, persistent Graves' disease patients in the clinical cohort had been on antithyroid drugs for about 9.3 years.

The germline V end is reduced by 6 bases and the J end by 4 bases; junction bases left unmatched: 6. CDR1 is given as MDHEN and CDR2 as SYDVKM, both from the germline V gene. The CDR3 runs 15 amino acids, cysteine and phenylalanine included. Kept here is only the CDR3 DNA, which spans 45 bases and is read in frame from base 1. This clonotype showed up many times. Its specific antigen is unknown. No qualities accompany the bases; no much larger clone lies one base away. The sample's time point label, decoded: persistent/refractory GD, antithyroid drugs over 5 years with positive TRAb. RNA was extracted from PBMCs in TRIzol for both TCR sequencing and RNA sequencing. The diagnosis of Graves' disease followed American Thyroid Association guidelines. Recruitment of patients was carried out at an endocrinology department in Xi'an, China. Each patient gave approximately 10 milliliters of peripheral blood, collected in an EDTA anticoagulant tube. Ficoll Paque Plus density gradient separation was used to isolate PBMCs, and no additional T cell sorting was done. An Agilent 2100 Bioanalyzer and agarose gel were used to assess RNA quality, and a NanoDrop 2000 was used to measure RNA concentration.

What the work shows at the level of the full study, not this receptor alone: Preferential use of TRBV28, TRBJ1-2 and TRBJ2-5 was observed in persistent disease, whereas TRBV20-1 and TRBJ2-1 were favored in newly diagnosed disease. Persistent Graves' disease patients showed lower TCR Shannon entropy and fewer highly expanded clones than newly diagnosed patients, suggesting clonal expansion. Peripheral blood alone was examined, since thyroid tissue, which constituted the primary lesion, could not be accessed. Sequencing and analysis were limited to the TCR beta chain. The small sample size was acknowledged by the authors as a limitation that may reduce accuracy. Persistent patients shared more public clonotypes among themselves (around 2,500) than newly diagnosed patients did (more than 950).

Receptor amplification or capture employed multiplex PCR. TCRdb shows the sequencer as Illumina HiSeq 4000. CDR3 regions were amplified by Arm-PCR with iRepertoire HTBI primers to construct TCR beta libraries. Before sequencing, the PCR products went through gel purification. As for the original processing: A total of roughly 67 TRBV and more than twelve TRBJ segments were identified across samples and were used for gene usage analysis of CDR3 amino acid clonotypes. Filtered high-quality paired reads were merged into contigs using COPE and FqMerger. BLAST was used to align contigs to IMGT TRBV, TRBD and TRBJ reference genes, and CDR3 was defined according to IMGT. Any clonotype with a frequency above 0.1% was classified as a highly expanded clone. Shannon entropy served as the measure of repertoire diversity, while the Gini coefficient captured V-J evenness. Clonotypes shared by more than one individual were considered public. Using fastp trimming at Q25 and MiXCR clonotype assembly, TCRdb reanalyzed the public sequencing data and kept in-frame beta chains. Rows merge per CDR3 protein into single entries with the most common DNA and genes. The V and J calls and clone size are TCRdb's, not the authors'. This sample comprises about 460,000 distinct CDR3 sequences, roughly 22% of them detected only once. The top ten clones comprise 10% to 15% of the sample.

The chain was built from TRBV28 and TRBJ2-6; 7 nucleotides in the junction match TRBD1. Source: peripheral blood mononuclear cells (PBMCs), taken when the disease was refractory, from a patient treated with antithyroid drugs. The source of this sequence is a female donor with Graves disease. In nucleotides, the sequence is TGTGCCAGCAGGCATGACAGGGCGGGGGCCAACGTCCTGACTTTC. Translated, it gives CASRHDRAGANVLTF.